This T cell receptor (beta chain) was sequenced in a study of CD8+CD57+ T cells in acquired aplastic anemia. Study outcomes and limitations: The study identified twenty-nine CD8+ CDR3 sequences shared by patients and controls.

According to the study, genomic DNA was the template for TCR beta VDJ and CDR3 profiling. TCRdb fed the reads into MiXCR, producing one record per CDR3 protein. The data hold approximately 250,000 distinct CDR3 sequences, with approximately 79% observed a single time. Patients who underwent sequencing had shown CD8+CD57+ cell expansion by flow cytometry. The V gene's germline CDR1 is LNHDA and CDR2 SQIVND (reference sequence). The CDR3 runs 16 residues. To note about this clonotype: The antigen is not known. At one of its ends the junction is not consistent with the germline gene, which may arise from a read error.

The chain links TRBV19 to TRBJ2-1, with TRBD2 identical over 9 bases. The sample taken for sequencing was sorted CD4+, CD8+, or CD8+CD57+ T cells (not recorded which) from PBMCs. This receptor was identified in a human donor with aplastic anemia. The DNA for the CDR3 is TGTGCCAGTAGCCTTCAAAGAAGCGGGGGGAGAGATGAGCAGTTTTTC. It yields the protein CASSLQRSGGRDEQFF.